Presented here are 26 T cell receptor beta chains from one specimen sequenced in a study of blood T cell repertoires in COVID-19. Using immunoSEQ multiplex PCR, the repertoire was profiled, and TCRdb retains in-frame clones only, with some absent. The table has under 450,000 clones, approximately 89% seen once. Sequenced input: peripheral blood. The receptor source for this set is a woman between 45 and 65 years old with COVID-19, enrolled during active disease.

V and J are TRBV29-1 and TRBJ1-3, with 9 bases fitting TRBD1. The CDR3 is 16 residues long. Germline V gene lookup returns CDR1 SQVTM and CDR2 ANQGSEA. V lost 6 bases, J lost 2 bases, and 11 bases stayed unmatched. CDR3 coding DNA: TGCAGCGTCTCGATAACAGGGGGCAAAACTGGAAACACCATATATTTT. It yields the protein CSVSITGGKTGNTIYF.

The chain employs TRBV5-1 and TRBJ2-1; D remains ambiguous. Trimming left V 0 bases short and J 0 bases short, with 7 bases between. Germline CDR1 and CDR2: SGHRS and YFSETQ. The CDR3 contains 15 residues. CDR3 sequence (DNA): TGCGCCAGCAGCTTGGCGTTGAGCTCCTACAATGAGCAGTTCTTC. As protein: CASSLALSSYNEQFF. The entire variable domain, with the rest obtained from reference TRBV5-1 and TRBJ2-1, is as follows: KAGVTQTPRYLIKTRGQQVTLSCSPISGHRSVSWYQQTPGQGLQFLFEYFSETQRNKGNFPGRFSGRQFSNSRSEMNVSTLELGDSALYLCASSLALSSYNEQFFGPGTRLTVL.

The chain has TRBV30 and TRBJ1-1; maybe TRBD1 (6 bases). The V end lost 0 bases, the J end lost 12 bases, and 17 bases lay between the germline ends. Germline CDR1 reads GTSNPN; CDR2 reads SVGIG (reference sequence). The length of the CDR3 is 13 residues. CDR3 region: CAWSVLVNRETFF. CDR3 coding DNA: TGTGCCTGGAGTGTCCTAGTTAACAGGGAAACTTTCTTT.

The V call is TRBV6-6, the J call TRBJ1-1; D is perhaps TRBD1 (6 bases). This CDR3 spans 14 amino acids. The germline gives CDR1 MNHNY, CDR2 SVGAGI (reference sequence). V gave up 5 bases and J gave up 6 bases, with 16 bases separating them. This CDR3 is CASSPGVSVSEAFF. The CDR3 nucleotides read TGTGCCAGCAGTCCAGGGGTCTCCGTCTCTGAAGCTTTCTTT.

V and J are TRBV18 and TRBJ1-6; 8 bases map to TRBD1. Germline V CDR1 and CDR2: KGHSH, LQKENI. The trim removed 4 bases at V and 8 bases at J, leaving 10 bases unmatched. The CDR3 contains 16 residues. The CDR3 DNA reads as TGTGCCAGCTCACTAAGGACAGGGCGAAACGATTCACCCCTCCACTTT. Translating gives CASSLRTGRNDSPLHF.

The chain has TRBV4-1 and TRBJ2-3; no reliable D call. In germline, CDR1 is MGHRA, CDR2 YSYEKL. The CDR3 spans 13 residues. Trimming left V 3 bases short and J 4 bases short, with 8 bases between. The DNA of the CDR3 is TGCGCCAGCAGCCAGGGCACCCCAGATACGCAGTATTTT. Translation gives CASSQGTPDTQYF.

This clone was seen a few times. The chain joins TRBV7-8 to TRBJ1-6; D not resolved. The CDR3 is made up of 13 amino acids. From germline, CDR1 is SGHVS and CDR2 FQNEAQ. The ends were cut back, 5 bases at V and 9 bases at J, with 11 bases in the middle. Here the CDR3 DNA reads TGTGCCAGCAGCCCGTTTCGAGGTTCACCCCTCCACTTT. As protein: CASSPFRGSPLHF.

V is TRBV11-2 and J is TRBJ1-1; a weak D match, TRBD1 (6 bases). Between the trimmed V and J ends, which lost 4 bases and 0 bases, there was a span of 15 bases. Germline V gene sequence: CDR1 SGHAT, CDR2 FQNNGV. The CDR3 contains 16 residues. This CDR3 is CASSWPGENMNTEAFF. The CDR3 nucleotides are TGTGCCAGCAGCTGGCCAGGGGAGAACATGAACACTGAAGCTTTCTTT.

The chain couples TRBV5-6 to TRBJ1-6, with 7 bases that match TRBD1. The V segment lost 1 base and the J segment 3 bases; nucleotides outside the gene matches: 4. The CDR3 has 16 amino acids. In germline, CDR1 is SGHDT, CDR2 YYEEEE. CDR3 in DNA: TGTGCCAGCAGCTTGCCAGGGGGTCACTATAATTCACCCCTCCACTTT. Translation: CASSLPGGHYNSPLHF.

The V and J genes are TRBV9 and TRBJ2-7, with 8 bases identical to TRBD1. This CDR3 has 16 amino acids. CDR1 and CDR2 from the germline V gene are SGDLS and YYNGEE. The J segment lost 6 bases and the V segment lost 4 bases, leaving 15 bases of the junction unmatched. The CDR3 spells CASSPMDGTGPLEQYF. DNA of the CDR3: TGTGCCAGCAGCCCTATGGATGGGACAGGCCCCCTCGAGCAGTACTTC. The variable domain in full, with the rest retrieved from reference TRBV9 and TRBJ2-7, is DSGVTQTPKHLITATGQRVTLRCSPRSGDLSVYWYQQSLDQGLQFLIQYYNGEERAKGNILERFSAQQFPDLHSELNLSSLELGDSALYFCASSPMDGTGPLEQYFGPGTRLTVT.

The chain couples TRBV28 to TRBJ2-1; 9 bases map to TRBD2. The length of the CDR3 is 16 residues. J was trimmed by 2 bases and V by 1 base; bases with no gene match: 3. The germline V gene encodes CDR1 MDHEN and CDR2 SYDVKM. CDR3 amino acids: CASSLLTSGPYNEQFF. The CDR3 DNA is TGTGCCAGCAGTTTATTGACTAGCGGCCCCTACAATGAGCAGTTCTTC. Based on the CDR3 plus reference TRBV28 and TRBJ2-1, the full variable domain is DVKVTQSSRYLVKRTGEKVFLECVQDMDHENMFWYRQDPGLGLRLIYFSYDVKMKEKGDIPEGYSVSREKKERFSLILESASTNQTSMYLCASSLLTSGPYNEQFFGPGTRLTVL.

The chain is built from TRBV6-1 and TRBJ2-1; D gene uncertain. This CDR3 has 15 amino acids. CDR1 is MNHNS, CDR2 SASEGT, per germline. V was shortened by 1 base and J by 0 bases, with 7 bases between the two germline ends. Here the CDR3 DNA reads TGTGCCAGCAGTGAAGTCTGGAGCTCCTACAATGAGCAGTTCTTC. Translating gives CASSEVWSSYNEQFF.

The genes are TRBV19 and TRBJ2-3, with D perhaps TRBD1 (6 bases). This CDR3 has 15 amino acids. Trimming took 5 bases from V and 3 from J, leaving 15 bases between them. The V gene's germline CDR1 is LNHDA and CDR2 SQIVND (reference sequence). This CDR3 reads CASSEQGRVTDTQYF. As DNA, the CDR3 is TGTGCCAGTAGTGAACAGGGCCGGGTGACAGATACGCAGTATTTT.

The chain employs TRBV3-1 (or the pseudogene TRBV3-2) and TRBJ1-1, with 8 bases that match TRBD1. The CDR3 has 15 amino acids. V was clipped by 5 bases and J by 6 bases; unmatched bases: 11. CDR1 and CDR2 from the germline V gene are LGHDT and YNNKEL (reference sequence). In nucleotides, the CDR3 is TGTGCCAGCAGCTACCAGGGGGCTTCGGTATCTGAAGCTTTCTTT. Its translation: CASSYQGASVSEAFF.

J is TRBJ1-1 and V is TRBV5-1; no clear D gene. The CDR3 loop spans 16 amino acids. Trimming stripped 0 bases from V and 1 base from J, with 13 bases between. Per the germline V gene, CDR1 is SGHRS and CDR2 is YFSETQ. CDR3 DNA sequence: TGCGCCAGCAGCTTGGGGCCGCGGAAGAAGAACACTGAAGCTTTCTTT. Its translation is CASSLGPRKKNTEAFF.

The V call is TRBV6-1, the J call TRBJ2-7; TRBD1 agrees at 7 bases. Germline CDR1 and CDR2: MNHNS and SASEGT. The CDR3 loop spans 15 amino acids. V lost 1 base, J lost 4 bases, and 7 bases stayed unmatched. The DNA of the CDR3 is TGTGCCAGCAGTGAAGATGGGACAGAGACTTACGAGCAGTACTTC. Encoded protein: CASSEDGTETYEQYF.

V and J are TRBV5-1 and TRBJ2-2; a possible D gene is TRBD1 (6 bases). Germline loops: CDR1 SGHRS, CDR2 YFSETQ. The CDR3 has 19 residues. The V gene lost 2 bases and the J gene lost 2 bases, with 22 bases spanning the gap. The CDR3 DNA reads as TGCGCCAGCAGCTTAAAAAGCGGACAGACCTTATACAACACCGGGGAGCTGTTTTTT. Its protein product is CASSLKSGQTLYNTGELFF.

The chain recombines TRBV24-1 with TRBJ2-5, with 15 bases lining up with TRBD2. CDR3 size: 17 residues. From germline, CDR1 is KGHDR and CDR2 SFDVKD. After removal of 3 bases from V and 4 bases from J, the junction contained 5 bases not matched to a gene. The CDR3 nucleotides read TGTGCCACCAGTGATCCGGGACTAGCGGGGGGCGGAGAGACCCAGTACTTC. Amino acids: CATSDPGLAGGGETQYF.

This rearrangement joins TRBV7-9 to TRBJ1-2, with 9 bases that match TRBD1. J was trimmed by 5 bases and V by 3 bases; bases with no gene match: 4. The CDR3 loop spans 14 amino acids. The germline CDR1 and CDR2 sequences are SEHNR and FQNEAQ (reference sequence). CDR3 residues: CASSLPGQGYGYTF. As DNA, the CDR3 is TGTGCCAGCAGCTTGCCGGGACAGGGATATGGCTACACCTTC.

The chain recombines TRBV5-8 with TRBJ2-5, with 9 bases that match TRBD1. The V gene end was trimmed by 4 bases and the J gene end by 5 bases; junction bases not matched to a gene: 12. Germline V CDR1 and CDR2: SGHTS, YDEGEE. The CDR3 runs 16 residues. In nucleotides, the CDR3 is TGTGCCAGCAGCCTCTCCGGGACAGGGCTGGGGGAGACCCAGTACTTC. It translates to CASSLSGTGLGETQYF.

V is TRBV4-1 and J is TRBJ1-2; the D gene is possibly TRBD1 (6 bases). The V gene's germline CDR1 is MGHRA and CDR2 YSYEKL. CDR3 length equals 20 residues. V gave up 0 bases and J gave up 4 bases, with 27 bases separating them. DNA for the CDR3: TGCGCCAGCAGCCAAGAGGCCGTCGGATGGGACACCGGCAAGACCTATGGCTACACCTTC. Its translation is CASSQEAVGWDTGKTYGYTF.

The rearrangement links TRBV5-8 to TRBJ1-2; maybe TRBD1 (5 bases). Germline V lookup: CDR1 SGHTS, CDR2 YDEGEE. Trimming pared 0 bases from V and 3 bases from J, leaving 6 bases between. The CDR3 contains 13 residues. CDR3 in amino acids: CASSLVTDYGYTF. The CDR3 coding sequence is TGTGCCAGCAGCTTGGTGACAGACTATGGCTACACCTTC.

The rearrangement joins TRBV7-9 to TRBJ2-6; 9 nucleotides line up with TRBD2. Germline V lookup: CDR1 SEHNR, CDR2 FQNEAQ (reference sequence). V gave up 2 bases and J gave up 0 bases; unmatched junction bases: 5. This CDR3 is built from 18 residues. This chain's CDR3 is CASSLSGGGDSGANVLTF. In DNA form, the CDR3 reads TGTGCCAGCAGCTTATCTGGCGGGGGGGACTCTGGGGCCAACGTCCTGACTTTC.

V and J are TRBV29-1 and TRBJ2-5; 9 positions agree with TRBD1. With V trimmed by 4 bases and J by 3 bases, 6 bases remained unmatched. The germline CDR1 and CDR2 sequences are SQVTM and ANQGSEA. This CDR3 contains 14 residues. This CDR3 reads CSVGVGTGKETQYF. CDR3 in DNA: TGCAGCGTTGGGGTCGGGACAGGGAAAGAGACCCAGTACTTC.

The chain couples TRBV27 to TRBJ1-5; 7 bases are a match to TRBD1. Germline CDR1 MNHEY, CDR2 SMNVEV (reference sequence). The trim removed 6 bases at V and 3 bases at J, leaving 14 bases unmatched. The CDR3 covers 17 residues. The CDR3 here is CASSPQWGTVSNQPQHF. The CDR3 region has the DNA TGTGCCAGCAGCCCCCAGTGGGGGACAGTCTCCAATCAGCCCCAGCATTTT.

This rearrangement joins TRBV6-5 to TRBJ2-5; 7 positions match TRBD1. Germline V gene lookup returns CDR1 MNHEY and CDR2 SVGAGI. The CDR3 loop spans 13 amino acids. Germline trimming cut 6 bases from V and 2 bases from J; bases unmatched to any gene: 3. For the CDR3, the DNA is TGTGCCAGCAGCCTGGGACAGCAAGAGACCCAGTACTTC. Its translation is CASSLGQQETQYF.